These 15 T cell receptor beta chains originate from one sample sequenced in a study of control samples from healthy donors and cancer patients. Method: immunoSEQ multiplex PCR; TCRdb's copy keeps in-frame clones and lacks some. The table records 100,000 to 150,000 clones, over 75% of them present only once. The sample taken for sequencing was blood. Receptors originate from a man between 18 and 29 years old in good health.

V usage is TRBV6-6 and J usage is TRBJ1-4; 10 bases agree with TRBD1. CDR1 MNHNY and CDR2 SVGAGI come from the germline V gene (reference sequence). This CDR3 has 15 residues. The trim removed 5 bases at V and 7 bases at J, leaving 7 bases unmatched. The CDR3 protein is CASSIRQGAGEKLFF. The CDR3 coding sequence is TGTGCCAGCAGTATACGACAGGGGGCGGGTGAAAAACTGTTTTTT.

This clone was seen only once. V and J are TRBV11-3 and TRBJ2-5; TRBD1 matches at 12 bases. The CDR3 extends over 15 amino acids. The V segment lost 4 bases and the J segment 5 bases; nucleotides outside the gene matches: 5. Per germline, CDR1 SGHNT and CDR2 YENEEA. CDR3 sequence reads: CASSSGQGAGETQYF. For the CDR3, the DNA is TGTGCCAGCAGCTCGGGACAGGGGGCTGGGGAGACCCAGTACTTC.

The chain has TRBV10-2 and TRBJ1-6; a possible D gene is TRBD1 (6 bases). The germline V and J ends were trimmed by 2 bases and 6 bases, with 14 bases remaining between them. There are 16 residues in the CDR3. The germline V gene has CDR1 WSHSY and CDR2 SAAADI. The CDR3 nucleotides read TGCGCCAGCAGTGAGCCGACTCGACAGGCTAATTCACCCCTCCACTTT. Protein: CASSEPTRQANSPLHF.

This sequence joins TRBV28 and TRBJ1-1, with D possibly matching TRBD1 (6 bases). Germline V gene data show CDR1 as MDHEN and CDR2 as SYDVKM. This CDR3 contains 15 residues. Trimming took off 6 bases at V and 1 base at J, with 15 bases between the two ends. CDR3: CASSTGAHRNTEAFF. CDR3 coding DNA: TGTGCCAGCAGCACGGGGGCCCACCGGAACACTGAAGCTTTCTTT.

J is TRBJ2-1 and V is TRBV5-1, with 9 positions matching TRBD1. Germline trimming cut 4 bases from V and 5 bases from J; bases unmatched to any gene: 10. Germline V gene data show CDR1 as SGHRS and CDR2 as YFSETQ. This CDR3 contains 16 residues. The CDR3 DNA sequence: TGCGCCAGCAGCCGTGGTAGGGGACAGGGCAACAATGAGCAGTTCTTC. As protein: CASSRGRGQGNNEQFF.

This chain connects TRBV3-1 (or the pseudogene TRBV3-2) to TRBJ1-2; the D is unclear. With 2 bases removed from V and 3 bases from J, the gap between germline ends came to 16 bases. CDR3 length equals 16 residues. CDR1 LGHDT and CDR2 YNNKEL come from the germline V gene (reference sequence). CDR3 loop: CASSQTPPVRYYGYTF. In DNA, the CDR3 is TGTGCCAGCAGCCAAACCCCCCCCGTGCGCTACTATGGCTACACCTTC.

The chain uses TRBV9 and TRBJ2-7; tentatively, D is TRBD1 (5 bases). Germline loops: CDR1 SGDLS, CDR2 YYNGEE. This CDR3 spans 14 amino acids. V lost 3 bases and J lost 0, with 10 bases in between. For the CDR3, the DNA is TGTGCCAGCAGCGACAGGCCTAGCTCCTACGAGCAGTACTTC. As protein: CASSDRPSSYEQYF.

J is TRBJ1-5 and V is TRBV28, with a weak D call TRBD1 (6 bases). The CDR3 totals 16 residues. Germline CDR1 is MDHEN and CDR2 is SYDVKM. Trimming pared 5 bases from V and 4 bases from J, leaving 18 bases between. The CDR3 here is CASSPFKGGVNQPQHF. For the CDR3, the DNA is TGTGCCAGCAGTCCTTTTAAGGGGGGCGTAAATCAGCCCCAGCATTTT.

The CDR3 loop is CASSPPGQGYSPLHF. CDR3 DNA sequence: TGTGCCAGCTCACCACCGGGACAGGGATATTCACCCCTCCACTTT. The genes are TRBV18 and TRBJ1-6; 9 bases are a match to TRBD1. This CDR3 is built from 15 residues. J lost 8 bases, V lost 0 bases, and 2 bases had no gene match. Germline values: CDR1 KGHSH, CDR2 LQKENI.

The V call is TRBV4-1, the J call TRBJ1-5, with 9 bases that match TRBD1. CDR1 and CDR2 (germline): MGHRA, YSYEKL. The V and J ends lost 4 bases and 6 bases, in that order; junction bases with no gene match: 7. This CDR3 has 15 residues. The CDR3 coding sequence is TGCGCCAGCAGCCGGGACAGGGAATCGAGTCAGCCCCAGCATTTT. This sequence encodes CASSRDRESSQPQHF.

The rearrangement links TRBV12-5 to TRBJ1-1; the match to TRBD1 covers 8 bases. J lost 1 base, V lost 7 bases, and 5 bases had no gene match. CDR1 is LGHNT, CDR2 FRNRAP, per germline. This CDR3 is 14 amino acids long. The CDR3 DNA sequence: TGTGCTAGTGTCCCGGACAGGGAGAACACTGAAGCTTTCTTT. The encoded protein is CASVPDRENTEAFF.

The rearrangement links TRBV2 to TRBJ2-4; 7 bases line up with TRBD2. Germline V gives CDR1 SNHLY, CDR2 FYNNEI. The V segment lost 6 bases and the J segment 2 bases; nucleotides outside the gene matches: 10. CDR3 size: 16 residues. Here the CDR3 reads CASRDGLGVTKNIQYF. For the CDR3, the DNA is TGTGCCAGCAGGGACGGACTAGGAGTGACCAAAAACATTCAGTACTTC.

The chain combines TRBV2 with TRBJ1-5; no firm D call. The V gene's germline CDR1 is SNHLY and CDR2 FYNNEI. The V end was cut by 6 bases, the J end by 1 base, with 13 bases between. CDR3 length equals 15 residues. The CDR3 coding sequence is TGTGCCAGCAGGAGGGAGACCGGAAGCAATCAGCCCCAGCATTTT. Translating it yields CASRRETGSNQPQHF.

The CDR3 spells CASSGGFLGSPPEQYF. The CDR3 nucleotides read TGCGCCAGCAGCGGAGGTTTTTTGGGTAGCCCCCCGGAGCAGTACTTC. This chain connects TRBV4-1 to TRBJ2-7; possible D gene TRBD2, 5 bases. This CDR3 is built from 16 residues. V was pared by 5 bases and J by 7 bases, with 24 bases between. Germline V gene lookup returns CDR1 MGHRA and CDR2 YSYEKL.

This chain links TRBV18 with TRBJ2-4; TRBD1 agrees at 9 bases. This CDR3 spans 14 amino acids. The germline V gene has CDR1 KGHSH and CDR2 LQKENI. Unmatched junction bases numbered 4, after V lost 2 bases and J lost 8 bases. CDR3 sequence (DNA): TGTGCCAGCTCACCAGGGACAGGGTCGGACATTCAGTACTTC. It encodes CASSPGTGSDIQYF.